The entry that follows covers one T cell receptor beta chain sequence. Its antigen is as yet unknown. This entry comes from a study of T cell repertoires in cytomegalovirus infection. TCRdb itself ran the reads through MiXCR, one entry per CDR3 protein. The sample holds roughly 90,000 distinct CDR3 sequences, approximately 32% seen once. Trimming removed 0 bases at V and 2 bases at J, with 7 bases between. The germline gives CDR1 MGHRA, CDR2 YSYEKL. The CDR3 spans 15 residues. The TCR sequence derives from a human donor in good health (CMV status not recorded). Some clones in this sample may be carry-over from other donors' samples. The chain recombines TRBV4-1 with TRBJ2-2; D ambiguous. Here the sequenced sample was CD8+ T cells from cultured PBMCs, taken from culture after CMV antigen stimulation. In DNA form, the CDR3 reads TGCGCCAGCAGCCAAGACAACAGAAACACCGGGGAGCTGTTTTTT. Encoded protein: CASSQDNRNTGELFF.